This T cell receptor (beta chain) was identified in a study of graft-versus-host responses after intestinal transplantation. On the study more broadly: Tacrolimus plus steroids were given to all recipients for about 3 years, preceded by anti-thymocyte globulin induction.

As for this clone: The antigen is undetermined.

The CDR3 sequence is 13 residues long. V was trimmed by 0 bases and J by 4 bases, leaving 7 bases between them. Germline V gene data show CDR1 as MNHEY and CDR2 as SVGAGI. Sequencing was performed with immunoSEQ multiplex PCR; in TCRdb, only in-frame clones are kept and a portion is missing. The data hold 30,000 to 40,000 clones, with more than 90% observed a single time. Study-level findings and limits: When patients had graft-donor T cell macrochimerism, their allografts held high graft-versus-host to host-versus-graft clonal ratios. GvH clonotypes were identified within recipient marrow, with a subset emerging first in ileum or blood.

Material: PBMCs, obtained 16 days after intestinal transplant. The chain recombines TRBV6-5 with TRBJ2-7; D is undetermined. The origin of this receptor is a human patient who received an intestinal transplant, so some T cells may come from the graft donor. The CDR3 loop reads CASSYSSSYEQYF. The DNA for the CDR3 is TGTGCCAGCAGTTACTCATCCAGTTACGAGCAGTACTTC.